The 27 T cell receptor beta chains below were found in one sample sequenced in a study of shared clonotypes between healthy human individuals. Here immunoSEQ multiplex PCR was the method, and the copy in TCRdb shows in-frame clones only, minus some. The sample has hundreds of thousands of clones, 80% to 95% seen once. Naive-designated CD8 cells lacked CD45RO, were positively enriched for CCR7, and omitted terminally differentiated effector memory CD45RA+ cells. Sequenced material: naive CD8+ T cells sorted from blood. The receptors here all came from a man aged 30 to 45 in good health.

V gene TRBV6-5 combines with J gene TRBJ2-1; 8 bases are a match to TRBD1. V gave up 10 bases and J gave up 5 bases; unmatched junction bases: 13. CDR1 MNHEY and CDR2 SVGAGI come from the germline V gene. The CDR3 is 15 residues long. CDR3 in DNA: TGTGCCACCCAATCCCAGGGGGCAATTCACAATGAGCAGTTCTTC. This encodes CATQSQGAIHNEQFF.

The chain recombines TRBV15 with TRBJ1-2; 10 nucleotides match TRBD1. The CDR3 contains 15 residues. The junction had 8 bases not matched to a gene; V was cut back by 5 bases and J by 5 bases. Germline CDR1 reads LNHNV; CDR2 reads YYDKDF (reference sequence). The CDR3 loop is CATSRGQGVRYGYTF. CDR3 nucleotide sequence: TGTGCCACCAGCCGAGGACAGGGGGTTAGGTATGGCTACACCTTC.

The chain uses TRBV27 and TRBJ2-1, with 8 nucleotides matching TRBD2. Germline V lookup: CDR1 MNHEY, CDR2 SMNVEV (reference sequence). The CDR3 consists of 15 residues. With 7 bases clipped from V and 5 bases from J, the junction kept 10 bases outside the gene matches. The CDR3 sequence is CASTQGGLAHNEQFF. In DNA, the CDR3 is TGTGCCAGCACCCAAGGAGGACTAGCCCACAATGAGCAGTTCTTC.

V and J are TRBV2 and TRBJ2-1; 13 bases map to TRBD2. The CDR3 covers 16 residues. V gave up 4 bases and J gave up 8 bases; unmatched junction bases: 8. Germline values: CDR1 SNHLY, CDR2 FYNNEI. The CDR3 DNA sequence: TGTGCCAGCAGTGTTAGTGGACTAGCGGGAGATTATGAGCAGTTCTTC. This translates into CASSVSGLAGDYEQFF.

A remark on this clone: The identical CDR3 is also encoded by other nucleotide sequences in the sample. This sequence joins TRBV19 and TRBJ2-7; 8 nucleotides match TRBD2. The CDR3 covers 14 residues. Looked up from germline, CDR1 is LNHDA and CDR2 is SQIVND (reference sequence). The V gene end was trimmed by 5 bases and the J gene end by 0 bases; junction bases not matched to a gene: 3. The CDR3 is CASSLAGSSYEQYF. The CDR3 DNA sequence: TGTGCCAGTAGTTTAGCGGGGAGCTCCTACGAGCAGTACTTC.

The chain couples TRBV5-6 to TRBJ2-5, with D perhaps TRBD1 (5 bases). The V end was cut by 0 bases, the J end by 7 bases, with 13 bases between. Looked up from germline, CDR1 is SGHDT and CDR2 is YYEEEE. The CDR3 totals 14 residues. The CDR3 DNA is TGTGCCAGCAGCTTGGGGGTCAGGGTAGGGACCCAGTACTTC. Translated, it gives CASSLGVRVGTQYF.

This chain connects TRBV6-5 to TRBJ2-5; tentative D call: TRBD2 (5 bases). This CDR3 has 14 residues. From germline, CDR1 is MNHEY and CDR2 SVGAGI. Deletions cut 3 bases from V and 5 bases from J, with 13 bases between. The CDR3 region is CASSYGSAPETQYF. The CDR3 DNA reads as TGTGCCAGCAGTTATGGGAGTGCGCCCGAGACCCAGTACTTC.

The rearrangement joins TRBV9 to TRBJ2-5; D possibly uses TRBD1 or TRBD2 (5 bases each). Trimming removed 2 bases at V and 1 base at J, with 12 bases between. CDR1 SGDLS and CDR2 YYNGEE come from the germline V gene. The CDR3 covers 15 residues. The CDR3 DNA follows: TGTGCCAGCAGCGTGGGGGTCGCCCGCCAAGAGACCCAGTACTTC. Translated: CASSVGVARQETQYF.

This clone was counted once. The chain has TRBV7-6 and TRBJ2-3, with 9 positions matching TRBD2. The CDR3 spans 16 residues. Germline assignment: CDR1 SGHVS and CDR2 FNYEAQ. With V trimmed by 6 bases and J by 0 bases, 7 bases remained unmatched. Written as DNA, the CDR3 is TGTGCCAGCAGGCCGACTCTAGCGGGGAGCACAGATACGCAGTATTTT. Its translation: CASRPTLAGSTDTQYF.

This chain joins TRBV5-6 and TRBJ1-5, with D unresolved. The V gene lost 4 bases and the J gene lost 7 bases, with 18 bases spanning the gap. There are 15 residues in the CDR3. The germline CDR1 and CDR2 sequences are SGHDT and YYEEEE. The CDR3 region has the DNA TGTGCCAGCAGCCCTGGCGTGGGGATAGGGCAGCCCCAGCATTTT. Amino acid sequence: CASSPGVGIGQPQHF.

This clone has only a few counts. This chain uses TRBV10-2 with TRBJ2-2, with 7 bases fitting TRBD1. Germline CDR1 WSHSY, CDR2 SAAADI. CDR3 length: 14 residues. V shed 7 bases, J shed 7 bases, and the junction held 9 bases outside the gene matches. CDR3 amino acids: CASNRQGPDGELFF. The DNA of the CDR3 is TGCGCCAGCAATAGACAGGGACCGGACGGGGAGCTGTTTTTT.

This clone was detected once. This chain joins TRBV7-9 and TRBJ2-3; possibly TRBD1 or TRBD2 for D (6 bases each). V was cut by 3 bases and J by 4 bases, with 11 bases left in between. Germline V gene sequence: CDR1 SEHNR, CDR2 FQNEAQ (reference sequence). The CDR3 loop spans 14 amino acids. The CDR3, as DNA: TGTGCCAGCAGCTTCTCGGGGGCTTCAGATACGCAGTATTTT. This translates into CASSFSGASDTQYF. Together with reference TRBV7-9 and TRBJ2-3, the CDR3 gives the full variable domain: DTGVSQNPRHKITKRGQNVTFRCDPISEHNRLYWYRQTLGQGPEFLTYFQNEAQLEKSRLLSDRFSAERPKGSFSTLEIQRTEQGDSAMYLCASSFSGASDTQYFGPGTRLTVL.

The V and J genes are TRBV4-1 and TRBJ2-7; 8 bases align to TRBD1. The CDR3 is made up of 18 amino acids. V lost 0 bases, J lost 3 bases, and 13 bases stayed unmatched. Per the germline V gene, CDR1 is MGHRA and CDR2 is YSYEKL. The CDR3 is CASSQEGGESGQGYEQYF. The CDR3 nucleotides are TGCGCCAGCAGCCAAGAAGGGGGCGAGAGCGGACAGGGCTACGAGCAGTACTTC.

The CDR3 spells CASSLRGVVIYGYTF. CDR3 coding DNA: TGTGCCAGCAGCTTGCGCGGGGTAGTCATCTATGGCTACACCTTC. V is TRBV5-8 and J is TRBJ1-2; D remains unclear. Germline V gene sequence: CDR1 SGHTS, CDR2 YDEGEE. V lost 1 base and J 4 bases, leaving 14 bases between the germline ends. The CDR3 length is 15 residues.

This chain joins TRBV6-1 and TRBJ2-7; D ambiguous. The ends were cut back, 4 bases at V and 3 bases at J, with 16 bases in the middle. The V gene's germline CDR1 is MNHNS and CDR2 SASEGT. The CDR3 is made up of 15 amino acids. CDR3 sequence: CASSARTALGYEQYF. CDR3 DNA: TGTGCCAGCAGTGCCCGTACTGCATTGGGCTACGAGCAGTACTTC.

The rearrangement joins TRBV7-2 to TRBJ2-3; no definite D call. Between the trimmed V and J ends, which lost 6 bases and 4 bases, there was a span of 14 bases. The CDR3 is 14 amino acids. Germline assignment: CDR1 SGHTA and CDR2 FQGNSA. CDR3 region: CASSLRPLPDTQYF. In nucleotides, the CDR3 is TGTGCCAGCAGTTTGAGACCCCTACCAGATACGCAGTATTTT.

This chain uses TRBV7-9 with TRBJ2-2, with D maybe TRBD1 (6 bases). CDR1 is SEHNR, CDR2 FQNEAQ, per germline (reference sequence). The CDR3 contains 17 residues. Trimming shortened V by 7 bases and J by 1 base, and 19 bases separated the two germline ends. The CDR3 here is CASNLLEDSWNTGELFF. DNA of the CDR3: TGTGCCAGCAACCTCCTGGAGGACAGCTGGAACACCGGGGAGCTGTTTTTT.

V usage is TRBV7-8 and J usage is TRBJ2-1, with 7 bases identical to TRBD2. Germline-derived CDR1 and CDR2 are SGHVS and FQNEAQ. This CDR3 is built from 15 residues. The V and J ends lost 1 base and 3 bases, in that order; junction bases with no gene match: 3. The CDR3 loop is CASSLVQRDYNEQFF. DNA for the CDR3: TGTGCCAGCAGCTTAGTCCAGCGGGACTACAATGAGCAGTTCTTC.

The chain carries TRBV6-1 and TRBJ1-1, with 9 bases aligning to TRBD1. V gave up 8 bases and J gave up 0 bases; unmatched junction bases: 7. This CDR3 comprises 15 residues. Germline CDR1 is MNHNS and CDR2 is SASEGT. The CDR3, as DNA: TGTGCCAGCTCAAGCGGGACAGGGATGAACACTGAAGCTTTCTTT. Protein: CASSSGTGMNTEAFF.

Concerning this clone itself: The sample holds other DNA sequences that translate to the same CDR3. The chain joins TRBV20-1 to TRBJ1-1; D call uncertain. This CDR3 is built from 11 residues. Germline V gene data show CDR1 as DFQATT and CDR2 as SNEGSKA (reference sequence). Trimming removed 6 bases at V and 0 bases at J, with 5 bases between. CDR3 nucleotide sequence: TGCAGTGCCGGTTTGAACACTGAAGCTTTCTTT. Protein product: CSAGLNTEAFF.

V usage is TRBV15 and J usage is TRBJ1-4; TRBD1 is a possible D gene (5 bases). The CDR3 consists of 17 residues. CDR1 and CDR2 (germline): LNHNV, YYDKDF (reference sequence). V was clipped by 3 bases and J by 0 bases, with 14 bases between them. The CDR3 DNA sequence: TGTGCCACCAGCAGTGAGGGGACTGGGGCAACTAATGAAAAACTGTTTTTT. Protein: CATSSEGTGATNEKLFF.

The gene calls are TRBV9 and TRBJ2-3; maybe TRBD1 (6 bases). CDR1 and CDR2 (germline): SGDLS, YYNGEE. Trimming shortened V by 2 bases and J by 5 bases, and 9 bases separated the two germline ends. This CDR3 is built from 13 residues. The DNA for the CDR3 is TGTGCCAGCAGCGTCCGGGACAAAGATACGCAGTATTTT. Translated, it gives CASSVRDKDTQYF. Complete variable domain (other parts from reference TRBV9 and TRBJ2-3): DSGVTQTPKHLITATGQRVTLRCSPRSGDLSVYWYQQSLDQGLQFLIQYYNGEERAKGNILERFSAQQFPDLHSELNLSSLELGDSALYFCASSVRDKDTQYFGPGTRLTVL.

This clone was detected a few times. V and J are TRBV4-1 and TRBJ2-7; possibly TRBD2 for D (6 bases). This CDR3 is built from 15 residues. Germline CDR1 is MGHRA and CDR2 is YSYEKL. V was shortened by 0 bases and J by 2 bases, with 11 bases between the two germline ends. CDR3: CASSQDLRGTYEQYF. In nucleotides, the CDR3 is TGCGCCAGCAGCCAAGATCTGCGGGGAACCTACGAGCAGTACTTC.

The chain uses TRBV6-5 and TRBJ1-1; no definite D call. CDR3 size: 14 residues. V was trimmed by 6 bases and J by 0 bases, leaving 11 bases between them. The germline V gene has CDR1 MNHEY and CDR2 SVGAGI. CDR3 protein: CASSQYTLNTEAFF. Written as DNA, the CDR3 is TGTGCCAGCAGCCAGTACACCTTGAACACTGAAGCTTTCTTT.

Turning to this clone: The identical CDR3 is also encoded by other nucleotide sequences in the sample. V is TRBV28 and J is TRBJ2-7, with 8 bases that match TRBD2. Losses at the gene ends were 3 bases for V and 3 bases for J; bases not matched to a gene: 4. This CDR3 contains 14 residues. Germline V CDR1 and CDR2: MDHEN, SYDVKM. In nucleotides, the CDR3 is TGTGCCAGCAGTTTCGGGACTAGGCTCTACGAGCAGTACTTC. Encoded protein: CASSFGTRLYEQYF.

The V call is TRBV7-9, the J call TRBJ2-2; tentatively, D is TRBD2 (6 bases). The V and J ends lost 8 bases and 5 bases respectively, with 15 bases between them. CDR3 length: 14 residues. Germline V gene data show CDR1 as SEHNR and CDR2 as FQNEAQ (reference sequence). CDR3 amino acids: CASLRGLRTGELFF. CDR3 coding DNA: TGTGCCAGCTTGCGGGGCCTAAGGACCGGGGAGCTGTTTTTT.

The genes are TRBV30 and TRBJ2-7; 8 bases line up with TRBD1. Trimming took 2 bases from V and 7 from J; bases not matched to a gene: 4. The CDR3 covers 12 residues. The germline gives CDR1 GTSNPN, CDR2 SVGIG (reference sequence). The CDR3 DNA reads TGTGCCTGGAGTCAGGGGGCGAGTGAGCAGTACTTC. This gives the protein CAWSQGASEQYF.